One T cell receptor beta chain is described in this entry. Random hexamers served to reverse transcribe about 0.45 to 1 ug RNA. It was immunoSEQ multiplex PCR that amplified TCR beta CDR3 across 54 Vbeta and 13 Jbeta. TCRdb reprocessed the immunoSEQ multiplex PCR reads via MiXCR and lists one record per CDR3 protein. The sample contains some 180,000 distinct CDR3 sequences, 90% to 95% of which appear only once. This specimen comes from a study of CD8 T cells in Susac syndrome. The V and J ends lost 0 bases and 1 base respectively, with 9 bases between them. CDR3 length: 16 amino acids. The germline V gene has CDR1 MNHNY and CDR2 SVGAGI (reference sequence). CD8+ and CD4+ T cells taken from blood had their TCR beta sequenced. FACS enriched CD8+ TEMRA cells, while bulk CD8+ and CD4+ were negatively isolated.

The source is a human donor with Susac syndrome. The sample comprised CD4+ T cells from PBMCs. This chain uses TRBV6-6 with TRBJ2-2; either TRBD1 or TRBD2 may fit D (5 bases each). CDR3 sequence (DNA): TGTGCCAGCAGTTACTCGGGACGGCAGAACACCGGGGAGCTGTTTTTT. Translation: CASSYSGRQNTGELFF.